Listed below are T cell receptor beta chains from one sample, sequenced in a study of cytotoxic CD8 clonotypes in ibrutinib-treated CLL. Repertoires were generated with immunoSEQ multiplex PCR, while TCRdb's copy carries only in-frame clones and drops some. The sample lists under 150,000 clones; 75% to 85% were seen once. Source: PBMCs, taken after 36 months of ibrutinib treatment. The receptors shown here come from a human donor with chronic lymphocytic leukemia. CDR3s include the opening cysteine and the closing phenylalanine or tryptophan. D genes are given only for firm matches. For some rows the clone size is stated as once, few or many, or as a class when expanded; others skip it.

J: TRBJ2-7; V: TRBV6-5; size: NA; D: NA; DNA: TGTGCCAGCAGTTACTCCCCCAGGGGTTACGAGCAGTACTTC; CDR3: CASSYSPRGYEQYF
J: TRBJ1-5; V: TRBV2; size: many; D: NA; DNA: TGTGCCAGCAGTGAACTGGGCCAAGCCAATCAGCCCCAGCATTTT; CDR3: CASSELGQANQPQHF
J: TRBJ1-6; V: TRBV25-1; size: NA; D: TRBD1; DNA: TGTGCCAGCAGACAGGGGAATTCACCCCTCCACTTT; CDR3: CASRQGNSPLHF
J: TRBJ2-5; V: TRBV5-1; size: NA; D: TRBD1; DNA: TGCGCCAGCAGTCGACAGGGGGAAGAGACCCAGTACTTC; CDR3: CASSRQGEETQYF
J: TRBJ2-3; V: TRBV7-2; size: NA; D: TRBD2; DNA: TGTGCCAGCAGCTTAACTAGCGTGGCCACAGATACGCAGTATTTT; CDR3: CASSLTSVATDTQYF
J: TRBJ1-1; V: TRBV27; size: NA; D: TRBD1; DNA: TGTGCCAGCAGTTTGGACAGGGGAGGCTCCCAAGCTTTCTTT; CDR3: CASSLDRGGSQAFF
J: TRBJ2-3; V: TRBV25-1; size: NA; D: TRBD2; DNA: TGTGCCAGCAGTGAAGCAGGACTAGCGTTGTATTTT; CDR3: CASSEAGLALYF
J: TRBJ2-3; V: TRBV7-8; size: once; D: NA; DNA: TGTGCCAGCAGCTTAGGCCAGGGGTGGGGGTCGCAGTATTTT; CDR3: CASSLGQGWGSQYF
J: TRBJ2-7; V: TRBV5-1; size: NA; D: NA; DNA: TGCGCCAGCAGCTTGGGAAGGGCCTACGAGCAGTACTTC; CDR3: CASSLGRAYEQYF
J: TRBJ1-1; V: TRBV13; size: NA; D: NA; DNA: TGTGCCAGCAGCTTGAAAGGGGGTACTGAAGCTTTCTTT; CDR3: CASSLKGGTEAFF
J: TRBJ2-1; V: TRBV30; size: NA; D: NA; DNA: TGTGCCGGGGAGACAACCGGGACTGGCAATGAGCAGTTCTTC; CDR3: CAGETTGTGNEQFF
J: TRBJ2-1; V: TRBV18; size: few; D: NA; DNA: TGTGCCAGCTCACCACCGTTTCGGAATGAGCAGTTCTTC; CDR3: CASSPPFRNEQFF
J: TRBJ2-1; V: TRBV18; size: few; D: NA; DNA: TGTGCCAGCTCACCAGGGGAAGGCCTCTACAATGAGCAGTTCTTC; CDR3: CASSPGEGLYNEQFF
J: TRBJ1-3; V: TRBV13; size: NA; D: NA; DNA: TGTGCCAGCAGCTCGAACCGGGGGTCGGGAAACACCATATATTTT; CDR3: CASSSNRGSGNTIYF
J: TRBJ2-4; V: TRBV12-5; size: NA; D: NA; DNA: TGTGCTAGTGCCGCCCGGTATATTCAGTACTTC; CDR3: CASAARYIQYF
J: TRBJ2-7; V: TRBV14; size: NA; D: NA; DNA: TGTGCCAGCAGTCAAGTTTACGAGCAGTACTTC; CDR3: CASSQVYEQYF
J: TRBJ2-1; V: TRBV29-1; size: NA; D: TRBD1; DNA: TGCAGCGGTTCCCACGGGACAGGGACCTGGAATGAGCAGTTCTTC; CDR3: CSGSHGTGTWNEQFF
J: TRBJ2-1; V: TRBV7-6; size: NA; D: NA; DNA: TGTGCCAGCAGCCCCACAGGATTGTATCGGTTCTTC; CDR3: CASSPTGLYRFF
J: TRBJ2-1; V: TRBV18; size: NA; D: TRBD1; DNA: TGTGCCAGCTCGGGGACAGGGTACAATGAGCAGTTCTTC; CDR3: CASSGTGYNEQFF
J: TRBJ2-5; V: TRBV7-9; size: once; D: TRBD2; DNA: TGTGCCAGCAGCTTAGGACTAGCCGGGGCGGAGACCCAGTACTTC; CDR3: CASSLGLAGAETQYF
J: TRBJ2-2; V: TRBV10-1; size: NA; D: NA; DNA: TGCGCCAGCACCCATCTGAACACCGGGGAGCTGTTTTTT; CDR3: CASTHLNTGELFF
J: TRBJ1-1; V: TRBV29-1; size: NA; D: TRBD1; DNA: TGCAGCGTTGCCACAGGGGCTGAAACTGAAGCTTTCTTT; CDR3: CSVATGAETEAFF
J: TRBJ1-1; V: TRBV5-1; size: NA; D: NA; DNA: TGCGCCAGCAGCTTGGCCGGGAACAGAATGAACACTGAAGCTTTCTTT; CDR3: CASSLAGNRMNTEAFF
J: TRBJ1-1; V: TRBV2; size: NA; D: TRBD1; DNA: TGTGCCAGCAGGGGGGACAGGGCGTCCACTGAAGCTTTCTTT; CDR3: CASRGDRASTEAFF
J: TRBJ2-1; V: TRBV9; size: once; D: NA; DNA: TGTGCCAGCAGCGTAGAGGACAGCTCCTACAATGAGCAGTTCTTC; CDR3: CASSVEDSSYNEQFF
J: TRBJ1-1; V: TRBV2; size: NA; D: NA; DNA: TGTGCCAGCACATCAGCCGGGACAAGGGTCCGGGGGATTGAGCCTTTCTTT; CDR3: CASTSAGTRVRGIEPFF
J: TRBJ2-5; V: TRBV11-3; size: NA; D: NA; DNA: TGTGCCAGCACTCGCCCGGGATACCAAGAGACCCAGTACTTC; CDR3: CASTRPGYQETQYF
J: TRBJ2-1; V: TRBV7-9; size: NA; D: TRBD2; DNA: TGTGCCAGCAGCTTTCTCGGGACTAGCGGGAGGAGCTCCTACAATGAGCAGTTCTTC; CDR3: CASSFLGTSGRSSYNEQFF
J: TRBJ2-1; V: TRBV19; size: NA; D: NA; DNA: TGTGCCAGTAGTACCCCTTTCGGGAGCATGAGCTCCTACAATGAGCAGTTCTTC; CDR3: CASSTPFGSMSSYNEQFF
J: TRBJ2-7; V: TRBV5-4; size: NA; D: NA; DNA: TGTGCCAGCAGCTCGCCGGGACGCAACGAGCAGTACTTC; CDR3: CASSSPGRNEQYF
J: TRBJ2-4; V: TRBV25-1; size: NA; D: NA; DNA: TGTGCCAGCAGTGCCTACAGGGACAAGTTAGCCAAAAACATTCAGTACTTC; CDR3: CASSAYRDKLAKNIQYF
J: TRBJ2-2; V: TRBV12-5; size: few; D: NA; DNA: TGTGCTAGTGGTTTTAGGGGGGTGGACACCGGGGAGCTGTTTTTT; CDR3: CASGFRGVDTGELFF
J: TRBJ2-3; V: TRBV30; size: NA; D: NA; DNA: TGTGCCTGGAGTGTGCACAGCACAGATACGCAGTATTTT; CDR3: CAWSVHSTDTQYF
J: TRBJ2-3; V: TRBV5-1; size: NA; D: TRBD2; DNA: TGCGCCAGCACCTTAGCGGAACTAGCGGCTAGCACAGATACGCAGTATTTT; CDR3: CASTLAELAASTDTQYF
J: TRBJ2-6; V: TRBV19; size: NA; D: NA; DNA: TGTGCCAGTAGTATTACAGAGTTCTCTGGGGCCAACGTCCTGACTTTC; CDR3: CASSITEFSGANVLTF
J: TRBJ2-5; V: TRBV5-1; size: NA; D: NA; DNA: TGCGCCAGCAGCTTGGCAGGGGGGGACCAAGAGACCCAGTACTTC; CDR3: CASSLAGGDQETQYF
J: TRBJ2-3; V: TRBV28; size: NA; D: NA; DNA: TGTGCCACAGGACAGACCACAGATACGCAGTATTTT; CDR3: CATGQTTDTQYF
J: TRBJ1-2; V: TRBV4-1; size: NA; D: NA; DNA: TGCGCCAGCAGCTATGGACGCGTAGATGGCTTTGGCTACACCTTC; CDR3: CASSYGRVDGFGYTF
J: TRBJ1-3; V: TRBV2; size: NA; D: NA; DNA: TGTGCCAGCAGGCGGTTGGCTGGAAACACCATATATTTT; CDR3: CASRRLAGNTIYF
J: TRBJ2-7; V: TRBV10-2; size: NA; D: TRBD1; DNA: TGCGCCAGCAGTGAGTCTTGGGACAGGGGCCCTCTCTACTTC; CDR3: CASSESWDRGPLYF
J: TRBJ2-5; V: TRBV5-1; size: once; D: NA; DNA: TGCGCCAGCAGCACCTCCGGGACCGCCGCGGAGACCCAGTACTTC; CDR3: CASSTSGTAAETQYF